This entry describes one T cell receptor beta chain. This clonotype was counted ten times or more. Its target antigen remains unknown. No per-base quality is available; no much larger clone lies one base away. cDNA was synthesized by template-switch 5'RACE using a primer with a 10-nucleotide random unique molecular identifier that tagged each TCR transcript. Over 200 million TCR-beta sequences, covering 15-18 subjects, were produced in each sequencing run. The RNeasy kit was used to extract total RNA. The KAPA Real-time Library Amplification kit was used to amplify TCR-beta VDJ regions with primers targeting the TCR constant region and the 5'RACE anchor. A first PCR added sample indexes and Illumina adaptors, after which a second PCR increased the library yield. After Ampure bead purification, the roughly 650 bp TCR product was size-selected on a 2% E-gel SizeSelection system. Before pooling, library quality was assessed on a Bioanalyzer, concentration was determined with Qubit, and library quantification was performed with the Kapa Library Quantification kit. Libraries were sequenced paired-end 2 x 150 bp on an Illumina HiSeq 2500. To increase sequence diversity, about 25-30% phiX was spiked into each library pool. Under the source paper's analysis protocol: Quality-filtered reads were processed with the UMI-based MiGEC pipeline, which removed over 75% of raw TCR sequences during error correction. VDJ genes were aligned to IMGT germline references, and clonotypes were defined by unique CDR3 amino acid sequence plus V-J genes. VDJtools evaluated clonal expansion, Shannon diversity and CDR3 relatedness (CalcPairwiseDistances, ClusterSamples); CLCbio workbench built phylogenetic trees. A clone was classed as expanded if it had 8 or more unique UMIs, a cutoff based on coefficient-of-variation modelling across technical triplicates. TCRdb redid the processing of the public reads, applying fastp at Q25 and MiXCR, and retained in-frame beta chains. Every distinct CDR3 protein forms one entry, paired with its most common genes and DNA. TCRdb, not the authors, supplied the V and J calls. The sample data list tens of thousands of distinct CDR3 sequences, and roughly 12% of these were observed just once. 7% to 10% of the sample lies in the top ten.

This entry is derived from a study of neurological immune-mediated disorders (dated by TCRdb to 2018 to 2020). For the study in its entirety: Peripheral blood TCR-beta repertoires from patients with HTLV-I-associated myelopathy (HAM/TSP), patients with multiple sclerosis, and healthy controls were compared in the study using UMI-based sequencing. The roughly 100 TCR-beta libraries covered PBMC samples along with longitudinal samples, technical triplicates, and paired sorted CD4+ and CD8+ T-cell subsets. Each longitudinal HAM/TSP and healthy donor was sampled at 3 time-points spaced at roughly 3-40 month intervals. Of the approximately 68 subjects in the cohort, about 14 were HAM/TSP patients, about 35 were multiple sclerosis patients, and approximately 20 were healthy controls. The research as a whole found: TCR clonal expansion was greatest in HAM/TSP patients and smallest in MS patients, who ranked below even healthy controls. No identical CDR3 amino acid sequences were shared among expanded clones across subjects, suggesting private TCR-beta repertoires in all groups.

The germline V gene sets CDR1 to SGDLS and CDR2 to YYNGEE. The CDR3 measures 16 amino acids from cysteine to phenylalanine. Only the CDR3 DNA is retained, 48 bases long and in frame from the first base. V and J are trimmed by 3 bases and 4 bases, and the gene matches miss 7 bases of the junction. The sample's time point label, in plain terms: longitudinal time-point 3. For unsorted PBMC libraries, 2 million PBMCs were used after storage in RNAlater at -80 degrees C until RNA extraction. PBMCs were separated from peripheral blood using Ficoll-Hypaque density gradient centrifugation and then cryopreserved in liquid nitrogen.

Sequences were obtained from PBMCs. The chain employs TRBV9 and TRBJ2-2; TRBD1 lines up with 9 middle nucleotides. This receptor was identified in a male donor with HTLV-1-associated myelopathy (HAM/TSP). The CDR3 region has the sequence CASSDRTGASTGELFF. In nucleotide form, the sequence is TGTGCCAGCAGCGACCGGACAGGGGCCTCCACCGGGGAGCTGTTTTTT. Joined to the reference TRBV9 and TRBJ2-2 proteins, this CDR3 gives the full variable domain: DSGVTQTPKHLITATGQRVTLRCSPRSGDLSVYWYQQSLDQGLQFLIQYYNGEERAKGNILERFSAQQFPDLHSELNLSSLELGDSALYFCASSDRTGASTGELFFGEGSRLTVL.